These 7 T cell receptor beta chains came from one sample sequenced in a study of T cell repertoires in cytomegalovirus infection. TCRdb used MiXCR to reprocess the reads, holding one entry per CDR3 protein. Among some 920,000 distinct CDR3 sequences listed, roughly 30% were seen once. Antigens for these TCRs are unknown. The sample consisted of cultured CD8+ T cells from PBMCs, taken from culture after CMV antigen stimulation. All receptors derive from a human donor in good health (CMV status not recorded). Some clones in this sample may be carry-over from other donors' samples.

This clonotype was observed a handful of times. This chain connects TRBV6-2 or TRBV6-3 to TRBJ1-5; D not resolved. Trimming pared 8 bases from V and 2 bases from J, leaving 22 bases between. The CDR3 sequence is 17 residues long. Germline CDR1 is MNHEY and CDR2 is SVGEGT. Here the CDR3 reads CASHSRTDVDGNQPQHF. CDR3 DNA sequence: TGTGCCAGCCATTCCAGGACCGACGTCGATGGCAATCAGCCCCAGCATTTT.

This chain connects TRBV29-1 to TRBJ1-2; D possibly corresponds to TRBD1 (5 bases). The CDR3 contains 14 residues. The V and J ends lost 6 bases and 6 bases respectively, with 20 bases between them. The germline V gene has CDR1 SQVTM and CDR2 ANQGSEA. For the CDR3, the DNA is TGCAGCGTCGGCAATGTGGCAGGGCGGCATGGCTACACCTTC. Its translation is CSVGNVAGRHGYTF.

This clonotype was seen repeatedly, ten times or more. DNA of the CDR3: TGTGCCAGCAGTTACGGTGGTAAAGGCTCCTACAATGAGCAGTTCTTC. Protein product: CASSYGGKGSYNEQFF. The chain recombines TRBV6-5 with TRBJ2-1; D is uncertain. The CDR3 has 16 amino acids. The germline gives CDR1 MNHEY, CDR2 SVGAGI. The V and J ends lost 2 bases and 0 bases respectively, with 11 bases between them.

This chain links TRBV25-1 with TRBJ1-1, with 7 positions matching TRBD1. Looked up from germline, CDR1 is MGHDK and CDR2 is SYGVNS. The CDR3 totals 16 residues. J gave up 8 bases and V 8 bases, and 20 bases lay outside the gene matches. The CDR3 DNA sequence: TGTGCCAGCCCCGCCCTGGACAGGATCGGTTTGCTCGAAGCTTTCTTT. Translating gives CASPALDRIGLLEAFF.

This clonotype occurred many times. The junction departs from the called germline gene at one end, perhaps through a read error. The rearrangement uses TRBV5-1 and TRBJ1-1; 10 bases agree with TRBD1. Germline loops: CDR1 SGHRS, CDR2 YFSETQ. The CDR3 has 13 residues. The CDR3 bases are TGTGCCAGCAGCGGGACAGGGGAAACTGAAGCTTTCTTT. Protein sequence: CASSGTGETEAFF.

This CDR3 is CATSDPGAYPDTQYF. Written as DNA, the CDR3 is TGTGCCACCAGTGACCCGGGAGCTTACCCAGATACGCAGTATTTT. The genes are TRBV24-1 and TRBJ2-3; weak D call: TRBD2 (6 bases). V shed 4 bases and J shed 4 bases, with 14 bases lying between them. This CDR3 has 15 amino acids. Germline CDR1 and CDR2: KGHDR and SFDVKD.

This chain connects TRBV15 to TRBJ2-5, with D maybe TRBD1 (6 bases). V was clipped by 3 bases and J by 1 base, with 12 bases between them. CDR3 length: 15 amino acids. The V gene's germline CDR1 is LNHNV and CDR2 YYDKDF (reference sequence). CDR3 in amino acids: CATSSPDSAQETQYF. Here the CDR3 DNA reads TGTGCCACCAGCAGTCCGGACAGTGCCCAAGAGACCCAGTACTTC.